The rows below give T cell receptor beta chains drawn from one sample of a study of blood T cell repertoires in COVID-19. Some clones are missing from TCRdb's copy, which holds only in-frame ones; the method was immunoSEQ multiplex PCR. The sample contains around 450,000 clones, nearly 90% of which appear only once. Specimen: PBMCs or T cells enriched from blood (not recorded which). Receptors originate from a woman aged 18 to 35 with acute COVID-19. The CDR3 runs from the conserved cysteine through the conserved F or W. The D gene is left open where the match is weak. Size is stated for part of the rows, as once, few or many counts, or as a class when the clone is expanded.

size | J | V | D | DNA | CDR3
few | TRBJ1-1 | TRBV7-8 | TRBD1 | TGTGCCAGCAGCTTCTACAGGACAGGGGAAGCGGAGCACTTCCTGAACACTGAAGCTTTCTTT | CASSFYRTGEAEHFLNTEAFF
- | TRBJ2-1 | TRBV19 | - | TGTGCCAGTAATGGGCAAGCGGTTAGCTCCTACAATGAGCAGTTCTTC | CASNGQAVSSYNEQFF
- | TRBJ1-4 | TRBV15 | - | TGTGCCACCAGCAGACCGGTGAGGCACCCACCGTTTTTT | CATSRPVRHPPFF
- | TRBJ1-5 | TRBV5-1 | - | TGCGCCAGCAGCTTCCCCGGGGTCCTGGCAATCGATCAGCCCCAGCATTTT | CASSFPGVLAIDQPQHF
- | TRBJ1-6 | TRBV6-5 | TRBD1 | TGTGCCAGCGGGCCCAGGGACAGATATAATTCACCCCTCCACTTT | CASGPRDRYNSPLHF
- | TRBJ1-1 | TRBV11-1 | - | TGTGCCAGCAGCGGGAGGCATACTGAAGCTTTCTTT | CASSGRHTEAFF
- | TRBJ2-3 | TRBV6-1 | TRBD1 | TGTGCCAGCAGTGAAACTGCGGGACAGGGCACAGATACGCAGTATTTT | CASSETAGQGTDTQYF
- | TRBJ2-3 | TRBV7-9 | TRBD2 | TGTGCCAGCAGCACCTCGCAGGGGGCTGAGCTAGCGGGAGTAATGAGCACAGATACGCAGTATTTT | CASSTSQGAELAGVMSTDTQYF
- | TRBJ1-2 | TRBV5-1 | - | TGCGCCAGCAGCTTGCAGGAAACCTATGGCTACACCTTC | CASSLQETYGYTF
- | TRBJ2-3 | TRBV4-1 | - | TGCGCCAGCAGCCAAACTAGCACATTTTTAGGTACGCAGTATTTT | CASSQTSTFLGTQYF
- | TRBJ1-1 | TRBV20-1 | - | TGCAGTGCTAGTACTCGGGGAACTGAAGCTTTCTTT | CSASTRGTEAFF
- | TRBJ2-7 | TRBV28 | TRBD2 | TGTGCCAGCACGACTAGCCGGCTCTACGAGCAGTACTTC | CASTTSRLYEQYF
once | TRBJ2-1 | TRBV4-3 | TRBD2 | TGCGCCAGCAGCCAAGTCAAGCGGGGATACAATGAGCAGTTCTTC | CASSQVKRGYNEQFF
once | TRBJ1-6 | TRBV14 | TRBD1 | TGTGCCAGCAACAACGACAGGGCCAATTCACCCCTCCACTTT | CASNNDRANSPLHF
- | TRBJ1-5 | TRBV2 | TRBD1 | TGTGCCAGCAGGGGGGGACAGGGGGCCCAGCCCCAGCATTTT | CASRGGQGAQPQHF
- | TRBJ1-3 | TRBV30 | - | TGTGCCTGGCAGACAGGCTCTGGAAACACCATATATTTT | CAWQTGSGNTIYF
- | TRBJ2-7 | TRBV5-8 | TRBD1 | TGTGCCAGCAGCTTGAGGGGGCGAAACGAGCAGTACTTC | CASSLRGRNEQYF
- | TRBJ2-2 | TRBV3-1/TRBV3-2 | TRBD2 | TGTGCCAGCAGCCAAGACTGGGGACTAGCGGGAGGTTCGAACACCGGGGAGCTGTTTTTT | CASSQDWGLAGGSNTGELFF
- | TRBJ2-1 | TRBV28 | - | TGTGCCAGCGTCCGTCCCGGACTCCGAACTAATGAGCAGTTCTTC | CASVRPGLRTNEQFF
- | TRBJ1-4 | TRBV20-1 | - | TGCAGTGCTAGTATCCGCCAACGAAGAGTAAATGAAAAACTGTTTTTT | CSASIRQRRVNEKLFF
- | TRBJ1-6 | TRBV12-3/TRBV12-4 | - | TGTGCCAGCAGTTCGAATTCACCCCTCCACTTT | CASSSNSPLHF
- | TRBJ1-4 | TRBV28 | - | TGTGCCAGCTCAGAGGCTCTTGCAACTAATGAAAAACTGTTTTTT | CASSEALATNEKLFF
- | TRBJ1-4 | TRBV7-2 | TRBD1 | TGTGCCAGCACTCCCACAGGGGCTGATGAAAAACTGTTTTTT | CASTPTGADEKLFF
- | TRBJ1-6 | TRBV25-1 | TRBD1 | TGTGCCAGCAGTGGAGGGGGCACCTCACCCCTCCACTTT | CASSGGGTSPLHF
- | TRBJ1-6 | TRBV5-1 | TRBD1 | TGCGCCAGCAGCTCCTCCGGGACAGCTAATTCACCCCTCCACTTT | CASSSSGTANSPLHF
once | TRBJ1-2 | TRBV12-3/TRBV12-4 | - | TGTGCCAGTGAAGGGAGTTCCCTCTATGGCTACACCTTC | CASEGSSLYGYTF
once | TRBJ2-3 | TRBV27 | - | TGTGCCAGCAGTTTATCCGGGGGCACAGATACGCAGTATTTT | CASSLSGGTDTQYF
- | TRBJ2-7 | TRBV3-1/TRBV3-2 | TRBD1 | TGTGCCAGCAGCCAAATCTACAGGGGGCCTTACGAGCAGTACTTC | CASSQIYRGPYEQYF
- | TRBJ2-6 | TRBV5-1 | TRBD2 | TGCGCCAGCAGCTTGCTAGCGGGGGGGCCGTCTGGGGCCAACGTCCTGACTTTC | CASSLLAGGPSGANVLTF
- | TRBJ2-7 | TRBV15 | - | TGTGCCACCAGCAGAGTTGACTACTACGAGCAGTACTTC | CATSRVDYYEQYF
few | TRBJ2-2 | TRBV30 | - | TGTGCCGGACTGGGGGGGCCGAACACCGGGGAGCTGTTTTTT | CAGLGGPNTGELFF
- | TRBJ1-2 | TRBV7-9 | - | TGTGCCAGCAGCCCCGGGGTCTATGGCTACACCTTC | CASSPGVYGYTF